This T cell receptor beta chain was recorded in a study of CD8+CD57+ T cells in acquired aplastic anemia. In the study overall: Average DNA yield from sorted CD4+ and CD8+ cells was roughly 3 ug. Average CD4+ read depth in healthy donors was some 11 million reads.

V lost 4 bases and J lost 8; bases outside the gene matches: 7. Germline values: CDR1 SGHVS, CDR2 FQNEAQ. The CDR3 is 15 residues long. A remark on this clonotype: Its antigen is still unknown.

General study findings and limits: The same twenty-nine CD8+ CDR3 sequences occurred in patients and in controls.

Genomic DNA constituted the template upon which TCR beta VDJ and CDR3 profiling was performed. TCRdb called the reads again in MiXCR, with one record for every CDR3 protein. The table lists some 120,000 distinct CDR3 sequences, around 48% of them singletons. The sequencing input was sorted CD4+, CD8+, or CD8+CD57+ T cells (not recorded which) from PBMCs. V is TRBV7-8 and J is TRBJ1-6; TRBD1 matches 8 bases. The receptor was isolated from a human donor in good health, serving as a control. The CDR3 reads CASSYNQQGDSPLHF. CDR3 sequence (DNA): TGTGCCAGCAGCTACAACCAACAGGGGGATTCACCCCTCCACTTT.